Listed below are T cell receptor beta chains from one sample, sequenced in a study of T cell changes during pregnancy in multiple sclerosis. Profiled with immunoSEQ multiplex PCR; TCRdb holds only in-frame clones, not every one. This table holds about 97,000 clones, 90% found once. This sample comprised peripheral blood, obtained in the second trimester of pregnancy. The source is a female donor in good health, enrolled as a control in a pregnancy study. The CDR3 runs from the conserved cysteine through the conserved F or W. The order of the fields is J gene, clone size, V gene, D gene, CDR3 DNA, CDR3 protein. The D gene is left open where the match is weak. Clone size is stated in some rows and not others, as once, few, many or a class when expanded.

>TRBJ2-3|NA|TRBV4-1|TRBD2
TGCGCCAGCAGGCGCACGGGGGGGCTGACAGATACGCAGTATTTT
CASRRTGGLTDTQYF
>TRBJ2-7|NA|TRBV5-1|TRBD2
TGCGCCAGCAGTACGGGAGGCGGGATCTACGAGCAGTACTTC
CASSTGGGIYEQYF
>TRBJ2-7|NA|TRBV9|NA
TGTGCCAGCAGCCCAGGGGGGTCCTACGAGCAGTACTTC
CASSPGGSYEQYF
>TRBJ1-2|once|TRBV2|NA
TGTGCCAGCAGGACAGCCAGGGGCTACACCTTC
CASRTARGYTF
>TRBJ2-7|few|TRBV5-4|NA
TGTGCCAGCAGCTTGGCCGGTGCAGGAACCTACGAGCAGTACTTC
CASSLAGAGTYEQYF
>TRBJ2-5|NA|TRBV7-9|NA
TGTGCCAGCAGCGTCAAAGAGACCCAGTACTTC
CASSVKETQYF
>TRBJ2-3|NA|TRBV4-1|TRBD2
TGCGCCAGCAGCCAAGACCGCTTGGGACTAGCGGGGGGGCGGGGCACAGATACGCAGTATTTT
CASSQDRLGLAGGRGTDTQYF
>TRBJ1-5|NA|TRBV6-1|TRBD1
TGTGCCAGCAGCGGATTGACAGGGGAGGGACAGCCCCAGCATTTT
CASSGLTGEGQPQHF
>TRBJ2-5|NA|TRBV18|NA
TGTGCCAGCTCACCATCCCTGACAGGACAAGAGACCCAGTACTTC
CASSPSLTGQETQYF
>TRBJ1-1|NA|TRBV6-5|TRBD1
TGTGCCAGCAGTTACTTGGGGACAGGTCCGAAAGCTTTCTTT
CASSYLGTGPKAFF
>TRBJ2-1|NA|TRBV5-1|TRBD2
TGCGCCAGCAGCGACGGACTAGCGGGGGGGAGTGAGCAGTTCTTC
CASSDGLAGGSEQFF
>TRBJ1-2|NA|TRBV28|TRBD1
TGTGCCAGCAGTGCCGGGACAGGGATTATCTATGGCTACACCTTC
CASSAGTGIIYGYTF
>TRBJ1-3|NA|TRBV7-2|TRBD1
TGTGCCAGCAGCTTAGGACAGGGGGCTGGAAACACCATATATTTT
CASSLGQGAGNTIYF
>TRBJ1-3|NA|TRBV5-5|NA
TGTGCCAGCAGCTCCCAGGGGATCACTGGAAACACCATATATTTT
CASSSQGITGNTIYF
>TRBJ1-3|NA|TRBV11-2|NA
TGTGCCAGCAGCTTATCCGATAGCTCTGGAAACACCATATATTTT
CASSLSDSSGNTIYF
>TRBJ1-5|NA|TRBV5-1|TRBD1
TGCGCCAGCAAACAGGGGGCTAATAGCAATCAGCCCCAGCATTTT
CASKQGANSNQPQHF
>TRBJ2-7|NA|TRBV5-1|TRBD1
TGCGCCAGCAGCCCCTCCGGGACAGCCTACGAGCAGTACTTC
CASSPSGTAYEQYF
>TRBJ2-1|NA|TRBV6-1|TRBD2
TGTGCCAGCAGTCCCAGGACTAGCGGGGTAAATGAGCAGTTCTTC
CASSPRTSGVNEQFF
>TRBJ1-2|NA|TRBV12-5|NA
TGTGCTAGTGGTACATCCCTGCAGGGAAAGACCTATGGCTACACCTTC
CASGTSLQGKTYGYTF
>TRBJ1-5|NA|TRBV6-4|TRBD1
TGTGCCAGCAGAGACAGGGGTTATAGCAATCAGCCCCAGCATTTT
CASRDRGYSNQPQHF
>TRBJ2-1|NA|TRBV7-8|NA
TGTGCCAGCAGCTTAGGAGGGCCACACAATGAGCAGTTCTTC
CASSLGGPHNEQFF
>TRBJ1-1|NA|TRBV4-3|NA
TGCGCCACGCATGGTGGGGAGAAAACATTGAACACTGAAGCTTTCTTT
CATHGGEKTLNTEAFF